One sample yielded the 12 T cell receptor beta chains listed below, sequenced in a study of CD8 T cells in ankylosing spondylitis. From the 5' RACE reads, TCRdb called clonotypes with MiXCR, one entry per CDR3 protein. The repertoire has approximately 540,000 distinct CDR3 sequences, about 12% of them found once; the top ten carry approximately 7%. Overall study results and limits: What appeared characteristic of ankylosing spondylitis blood was a TCR beta motif of seven to nine highly homologous variants.

These receptors lack a known antigen. The sample consisted of blood, either unsorted or a sorted T cell fraction (not recorded which). The receptors originated from a male donor with ankylosing spondylitis.

V and J are TRBV6-1 and TRBJ2-3; D is unclear. Per germline, CDR1 MNHNS and CDR2 SASEGT. Trimming removed 2 bases from V and 1 base from J, with 7 bases in between. The CDR3 loop spans 14 amino acids. The CDR3 region has the DNA TGTGCCAGCAGTGAAAGATGGGGCACAGATACGCAGTATTTT. Amino acid sequence: CASSERWGTDTQYF.

This clonotype was seen more than once but under ten times. J is TRBJ1-1 and V is TRBV15; D gene ambiguous. CDR1 LNHNV and CDR2 YYDKDF come from the germline V gene (reference sequence). The CDR3 totals 15 residues. Trimming shortened V by 5 bases and J by 3 bases, and 16 bases separated the two germline ends. CDR3 bases: TGTGCCACCAGCCCTCGTACGGGGAGTGACACTGAAGCTTTCTTT. Translation: CATSPRTGSDTEAFF.

The gene calls are TRBV5-1 and TRBJ1-6; 9 nucleotides align to TRBD1. Losses at the gene ends were 5 bases for V and 9 bases for J; bases not matched to a gene: 6. Germline CDR1 is SGHRS and CDR2 is YFSETQ. CDR3 length: 14 residues. CDR3 loop: CASSPGTGISPLHF. CDR3 in DNA: TGCGCCAGCAGTCCAGGGACAGGGATTTCACCCCTCCACTTT. Full variable domain (rest looked up from reference TRBV5-1 and TRBJ1-6): KAGVTQTPRYLIKTRGQQVTLSCSPISGHRSVSWYQQTPGQGLQFLFEYFSETQRNKGNFPGRFSGRQFSNSRSEMNVSTLELGDSALYLCASSPGTGISPLHFGNGTRLTVT.

The chain joins TRBV5-4 to TRBJ2-5, with D unresolved. This CDR3 has 14 residues. Germline values: CDR1 SGHNT, CDR2 YYREEE (reference sequence). V dropped 4 bases and J dropped 0 bases, with 10 bases sitting between them. The CDR3: CASSNDLYQETQYF. The CDR3 nucleotides read TGTGCCAGCAGCAATGACCTCTACCAAGAGACCCAGTACTTC.

This clonotype was observed a handful of times. The chain recombines TRBV20-1 with TRBJ1-6, with 9 bases fitting TRBD1. Germline-derived CDR1 and CDR2 are DFQATT and SNEGSKA (reference sequence). V lost 1 base, J lost 5 bases, and 3 bases stayed unmatched. The CDR3 is 15 amino acids. CDR3 residues: CSARGQGGNNSPLHF. CDR3 bases: TGCAGTGCTAGAGGACAGGGGGGCAATAATTCACCCCTCCACTTT.

This clonotype turned up a few times. V and J are TRBV20-1 and TRBJ2-3; D perhaps matches TRBD1 (5 bases). V was trimmed by 0 bases and J by 11 bases, leaving 15 bases between them. In germline, CDR1 is DFQATT, CDR2 SNEGSKA (reference sequence). The CDR3 contains 13 residues. The CDR3 reads CSAREIDSYMQYF. The CDR3 DNA reads as TGCAGTGCTAGAGAAATAGACAGTTATATGCAGTATTTT.

The J gene is TRBJ2-1, the V gene TRBV7-9; weak D call: TRBD2 (6 bases). Germline loops: CDR1 SEHNR, CDR2 FQNEAQ (reference sequence). The CDR3 consists of 13 residues. V shed 3 bases and J shed 7 bases, with 10 bases lying between them. The CDR3 nucleotides read TGTGCCAGCAGCTTCGCGGCGGGGAATGAGCAGTTCTTC. It is translated as CASSFAAGNEQFF.

This clonotype was observed a single time. The rearrangement joins TRBV4-1 to TRBJ2-3, with TRBD2 matching over 11 bases. J lost 6 bases, V lost 5 bases, and 7 bases had no gene match. This CDR3 spans 15 amino acids. Germline V gene lookup returns CDR1 MGHRA and CDR2 YSYEKL. The CDR3 DNA reads as TGCGCCAGCAGCAAACTAGCGGGAGCCAGGGATACGCAGTATTTT. Amino acid sequence: CASSKLAGARDTQYF.

The chain uses TRBV24-1 and TRBJ2-6; D is unclear. The CDR3 has 13 amino acids. Trimming removed 5 bases at V and 3 bases at J, with 4 bases between. The V gene's germline CDR1 is KGHDR and CDR2 SFDVKD. The CDR3 DNA follows: TGTGCCACCAGTGTTGATGGGGCCAACGTCCTGACTTTC. It is translated as CATSVDGANVLTF.

The rearrangement links TRBV15 to TRBJ2-1; 8 positions agree with TRBD2. Trimming cost V 4 bases and J 7 bases; bases outside gene matches: 12. The CDR3 loop spans 16 amino acids. Germline CDR1 is LNHNV and CDR2 is YYDKDF (reference sequence). CDR3 nucleotide sequence: TGTGCCACCAGCATCGGTGGGAGCGGGAGTCAAAATGAGCAGTTCTTC. This codes for CATSIGGSGSQNEQFF.

The genes are TRBV7-9 and TRBJ2-3, with a weak D call TRBD1 (5 bases). Germline V CDR1 and CDR2: SEHNR, FQNEAQ (reference sequence). Trimming removed 1 base at V and 5 bases at J, with 16 bases between. This CDR3 spans 16 amino acids. In DNA, the CDR3 is TGTGCCAGCAGCTTAGGGACACAACTTGCCGAAGATACGCAGTATTTT. It is translated as CASSLGTQLAEDTQYF.

The chain employs TRBV20-1 and TRBJ2-2, with 14 bases lining up with TRBD2. The CDR3 is 17 residues long. V was clipped by 5 bases and J by 5 bases; unmatched bases: 10. From germline, CDR1 is DFQATT and CDR2 SNEGSKA (reference sequence). The DNA of the CDR3 is TGCAGTGCTTGGGGAAGGACTAGCGGGAGGTGGACCGGGGAGCTGTTTTTT. As protein: CSAWGRTSGRWTGELFF.